This T cell receptor (beta chain) was captured in a study of immune characterization of retroperitoneal liposarcoma. Trimming took 4 bases from V and 2 from J; bases not matched to a gene: 6. From germline, CDR1 is MRHNA and CDR2 SNTAGT. This CDR3 has 16 residues. MiXCR was run by TCRdb on the PCR reads, yielding one entry per CDR3 protein. The profile shows around 10,000 distinct CDR3 sequences, about a quarter of them singletons. The gene calls are TRBV6-4 and TRBJ2-1; 9 positions agree with TRBD2. The sequence was collected from a female donor with retroperitoneal liposarcoma. Sequences were obtained from tumor tissue. CDR3 in DNA: TGTGCCAGCAGTGGAGCTAGCGGGGAGGCCTACAATGAGCAGTTCTTC. It encodes CASSGASGEAYNEQFF.